This TCR beta chain was documented in a study of molecular identifiers for immune sequencing clone quantification. Across the study: Naive CD8 RNA (around 20,000 or 100,000 cells) was divided into five aliquots, with four sequenced.

The germline gives CDR1 GTSNPN, CDR2 SVGIG (reference sequence). The CDR3 covers 16 residues. V trimming: 1 base; J trimming: 2 bases; junction bases outside the gene matches: 10. As regards this clonotype: Antigen: not known.

TCRdb redid the calling of the PCR reads with MiXCR, one entry per CDR3 protein. Counted here are nearly 650,000 distinct CDR3 sequences, 25% occurring once; the ten biggest clones make up 0.78%. General study results and limits: Spiked-in Jurkat TCR RNA corresponding to one cell was reported as detectable against 750,000 to 1,000,000 naive cells.

The naive CD8 libraries originated from between roughly 17,000 and 1,100,000 sorted cells and drew on 10%, 30% or 50% RNA. A CD8+CD4-CCR7+CD45RA+ phenotype served as the sorting definition for naive CD8 T cells. The specimen sequenced was naive CD8+ T cells from blood, with Jurkat cell RNA spiked in. Subset in this sample: FACS-sorted CD8+CD4-CCR7+CD45RA+ naive T cells. This rearrangement joins TRBV30 to TRBJ2-7; 8 bases fit TRBD1. The receptor was derived from a human donor in good health. Some libraries in this study had Jurkat cell RNA spiked in. CDR3 in amino acids: CAWSGFETGDPYEQYF. In nucleotides, the CDR3 is TGTGCCTGGAGTGGTTTTGAGACAGGGGATCCCTACGAGCAGTACTTC.